This TCR beta chain was captured in a study of blood T cell repertoires in COVID-19. Study in general: Sites in the United States, Italy and Spain provided acute and convalescent COVID-19 samples. PBMCs, B-cell-depleted T cells, or T cells provided the cDNA or gDNA that made up the material.

The V gene's germline CDR1 is KGHSH and CDR2 LQKENI. Trimming took off 4 bases at V and 4 bases at J, with 13 bases between the two ends. This CDR3 has 14 residues. Authors' methods: Nucleated cell counts were estimated from reference gene primer amplification. The protocol was immunoSEQ multiplex PCR, while the TCRdb copy is restricted to in-frame clones and leaves out a portion. V and J calls and clone size are those listed in that table; D and trimming were worked out from the DNA. Of approximately 12,000 clones listed, 75% to 90% are singletons. The sequence was collected from a human donor in a cohort sampled during active COVID-19. Sequencing was carried out using peripheral blood. The chain carries TRBV18 and TRBJ1-2; D call uncertain. The chain's CDR3 is CASSQLPKTYGYTF. The CDR3 coding sequence is TGTGCCAGCTCACAACTACCTAAAACCTATGGCTACACCTTC.